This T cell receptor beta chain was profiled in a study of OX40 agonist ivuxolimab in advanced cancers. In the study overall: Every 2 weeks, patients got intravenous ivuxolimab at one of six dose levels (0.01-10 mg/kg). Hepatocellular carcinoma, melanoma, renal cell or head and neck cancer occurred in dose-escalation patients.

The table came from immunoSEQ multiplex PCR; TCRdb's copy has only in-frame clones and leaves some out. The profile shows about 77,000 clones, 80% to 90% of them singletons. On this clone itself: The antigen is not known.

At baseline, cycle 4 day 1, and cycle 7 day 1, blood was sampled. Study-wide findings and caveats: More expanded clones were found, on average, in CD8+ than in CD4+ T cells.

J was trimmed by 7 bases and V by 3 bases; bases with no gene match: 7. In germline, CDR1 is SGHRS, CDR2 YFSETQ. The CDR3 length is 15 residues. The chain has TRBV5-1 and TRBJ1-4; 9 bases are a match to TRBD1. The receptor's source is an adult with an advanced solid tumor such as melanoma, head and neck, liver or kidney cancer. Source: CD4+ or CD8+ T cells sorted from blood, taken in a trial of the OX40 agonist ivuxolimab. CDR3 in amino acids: CASSWEQGAGEKLFF. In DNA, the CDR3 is TGCGCCAGCAGCTGGGAACAGGGGGCTGGTGAAAAACTGTTTTTT.